Sequencing of this T cell receptor (beta chain) was carried out in a study of T cells in tumors after PD-1 blockade (dated by TCRdb to about 2019). Context from the whole study: Prior checkpoint blockade, systemic immunosuppressant use, and recent radiotherapy or other anti-cancer therapy within 4 weeks were grounds for patient exclusion. A subset of patients also received ongoing daily vismodegib 150 mg during anti-PD-1 treatment. An average of 113,528 TCR templates (range roughly 24,000-290,000) and 36,536 unique clonotypes was obtained for peripheral blood samples. Patients were treated with either pembrolizumab 200 mg every 3 weeks or cemiplimab 350 mg every 2 weeks. To compare clonotypes in blood and tumor, bulk TCR sequencing was done on under 11 peripheral blood samples taken from four or five patients. Paired single-cell RNA and TCR sequencing was done in the study on site-matched tumors from patients with BCC or SCC, both before and after anti-PD-1 therapy. RECIST version 1.1 was used to evaluate clinical response. Results the study describes overall, beyond this receptor: Roughly two fifths of the TCR clonotypes from tumors also showed up in blood, and some novel exhausted tumor clones were present in pre-treatment blood, which suggests peripheral recruitment. Where the novel T cell clones came from was not identified, and possible sources could include lymphoid organs or rare unexpanded clones inside the tumor or in the tumor periphery.

V loses 2 bases of germline sequence and J loses 0 bases, and the interval between the two ends is 8 bases. The CDR3 has 15 amino acids, counting the end cysteine and phenylalanine. This entry keeps only the CDR3 DNA: 45 bases, framed from base 1. Based on the germline V gene (reference sequence), the CDR1 and CDR2 sequences are PRHDT and FYEKMQ. The time point label, as the study defines it: before anti-PD-1 therapy. For bulk TCRbeta sequencing, genomic DNA was extracted from tumor biopsies or peripheral blood, and input amounts ranged from about 550 ng to 6,004 ng. Histologically proven advanced or metastatic basal or squamous cell carcinoma was present in all patients, all of whom were poor candidates for surgical resection. Of the approximately 10 patients in the basal cell carcinoma cohort, several underwent bulk tumor TCR sequencing. Remarks on this clone: Its recognized antigen is unknown. No much larger clone exists at a distance of one base, and base qualities are not known.

The immunoSEQ platform was used for deep TCRbeta sequencing. As for how the authors treated the data: For further analysis, only productive rearrangements were exported out of the immunoSEQ Analyzer. T cell phenotypes were assigned to bulk TCRbeta clonotypes by matching to single-cell RNA+TCR-seq clones sharing the same TCRbeta sequence. Using bulk TCR sequencing data, clone enrichment in tumor was calculated by dividing a clone's tumor frequency by the same clone's PBMC frequency. TCRs were sorted with GLIPH into specificity groups, meaning clusters of distinct TCRs that share CDR3 motifs and likely recognize common antigens. TCRdb retrieved this table from immuneACCESS and kept in-frame rearrangements only. Not all clones are present; in checked studies, unresolved V genes account for under half, and no reason is known for the remainder. V and J calls and clone size come straight from that table; D and trimming were deduced from the DNA. The sample records approximately 35,000 clones, 78% of which are singletons. Clones ranked in the top ten supply about 38% of the sample.

The sequence links TRBV13 to TRBJ1-3; no confident D gene assignment can be made. Sequencing used PBMCs, obtained before anti-PD-1 treatment. The TCR comes from a human donor with basal cell carcinoma. The CDR3 region reads CASSLMTTSGNTIYF. The DNA reads as follows: TGTGCCAGCAGCTTAATGACAACCTCTGGAAACACCATATATTTT. The CDR3 plus the reference TRBV13 and TRBJ1-3 genes for the other parts give the full variable domain: AAGVIQSPRHLIKEKRETATLKCYPIPRHDTVYWYQQGPGQDPQFLISFYEKMQSDKGSIPDRFSAQQFSDYHSELNMSSLELGDSALYFCASSLMTTSGNTIYFGEGSWLTVV.